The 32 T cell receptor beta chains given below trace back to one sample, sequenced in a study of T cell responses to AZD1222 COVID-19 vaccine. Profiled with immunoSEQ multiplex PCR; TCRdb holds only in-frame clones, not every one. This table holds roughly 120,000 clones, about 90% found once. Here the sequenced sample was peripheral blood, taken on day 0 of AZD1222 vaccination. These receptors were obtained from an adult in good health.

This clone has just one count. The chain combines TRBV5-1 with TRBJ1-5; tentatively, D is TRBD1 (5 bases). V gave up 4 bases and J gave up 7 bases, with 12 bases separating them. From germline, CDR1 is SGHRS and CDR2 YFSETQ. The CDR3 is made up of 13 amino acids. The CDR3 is CASSPAGEQPQHF. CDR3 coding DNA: TGCGCCAGCAGCCCGGCGGGGGAACAGCCCCAGCATTTT.

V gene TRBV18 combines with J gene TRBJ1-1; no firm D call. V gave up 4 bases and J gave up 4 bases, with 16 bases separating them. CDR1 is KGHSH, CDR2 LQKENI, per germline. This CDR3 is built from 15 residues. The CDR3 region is CASSRTSSGSTEAFF. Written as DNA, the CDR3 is TGTGCCAGCTCACGTACCTCCAGTGGGAGCACTGAAGCTTTCTTT.

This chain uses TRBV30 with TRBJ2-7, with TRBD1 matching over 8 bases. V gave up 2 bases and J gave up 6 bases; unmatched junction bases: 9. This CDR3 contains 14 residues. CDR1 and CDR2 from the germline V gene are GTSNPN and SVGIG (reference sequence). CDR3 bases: TGTGCCTGGAGTACGGGACAGGCCCTCCCCGAGCAGTACTTC. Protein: CAWSTGQALPEQYF.

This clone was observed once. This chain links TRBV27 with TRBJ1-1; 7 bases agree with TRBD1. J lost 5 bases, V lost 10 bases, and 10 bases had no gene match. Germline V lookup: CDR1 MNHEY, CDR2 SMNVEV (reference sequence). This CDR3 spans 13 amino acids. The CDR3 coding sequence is TGTGCCACCTCGGACAGGATCTATACTGAAGCTTTCTTT. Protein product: CATSDRIYTEAFF.

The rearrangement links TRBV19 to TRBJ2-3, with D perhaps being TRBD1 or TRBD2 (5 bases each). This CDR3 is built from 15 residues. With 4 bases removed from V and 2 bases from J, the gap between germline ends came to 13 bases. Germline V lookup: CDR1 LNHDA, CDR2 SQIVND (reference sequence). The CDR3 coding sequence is TGTGCCAGTAGTAAAGGGGCGGACTTCACAGATACGCAGTATTTT. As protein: CASSKGADFTDTQYF.

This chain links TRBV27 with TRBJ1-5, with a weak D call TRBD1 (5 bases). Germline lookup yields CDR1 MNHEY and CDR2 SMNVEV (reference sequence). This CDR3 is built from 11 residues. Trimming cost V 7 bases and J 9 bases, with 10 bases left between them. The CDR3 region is CASIQATPQHF. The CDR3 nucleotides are TGTGCCAGCATACAGGCGACGCCCCAGCATTTT.

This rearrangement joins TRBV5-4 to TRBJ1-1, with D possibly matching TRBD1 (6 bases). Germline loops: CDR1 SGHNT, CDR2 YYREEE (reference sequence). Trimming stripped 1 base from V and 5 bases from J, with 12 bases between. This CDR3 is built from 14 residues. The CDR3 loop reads CASSLRTGMTEAFF. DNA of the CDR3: TGTGCCAGCAGCTTGCGTACAGGGATGACTGAAGCTTTCTTT. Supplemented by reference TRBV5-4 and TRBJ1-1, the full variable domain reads ETGVTQSPTHLIKTRGQQVTLRCSSQSGHNTVSWYQQALGQGPQFIFQYYREEENGRGNFPPRFSGLQFPNYSSELNVNALELDDSALYLCASSLRTGMTEAFFGQGTRLTVV.

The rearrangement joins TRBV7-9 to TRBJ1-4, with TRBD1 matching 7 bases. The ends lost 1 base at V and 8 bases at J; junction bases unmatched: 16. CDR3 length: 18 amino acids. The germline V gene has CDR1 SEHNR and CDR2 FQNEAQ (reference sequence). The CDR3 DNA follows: TGTGCCAGCAGCTTAGATATAGGGGGCGTGGATCCCTCCGAAAAACTGTTTTTT. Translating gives CASSLDIGGVDPSEKLFF.

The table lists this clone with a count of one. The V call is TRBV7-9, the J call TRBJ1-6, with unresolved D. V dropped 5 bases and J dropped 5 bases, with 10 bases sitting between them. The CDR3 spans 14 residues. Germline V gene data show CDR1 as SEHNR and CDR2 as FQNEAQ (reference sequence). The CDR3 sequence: CASSGPVNNSPLHF. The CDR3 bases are TGTGCCAGCAGCGGACCCGTCAATAATTCACCCCTCCACTTT.

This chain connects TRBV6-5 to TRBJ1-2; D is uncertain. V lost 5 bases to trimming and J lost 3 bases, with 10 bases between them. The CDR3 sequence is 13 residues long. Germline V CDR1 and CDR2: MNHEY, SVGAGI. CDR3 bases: TGTGCCAGCAGTCTCGACTCAGACTATGGCTACACCTTC. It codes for CASSLDSDYGYTF.

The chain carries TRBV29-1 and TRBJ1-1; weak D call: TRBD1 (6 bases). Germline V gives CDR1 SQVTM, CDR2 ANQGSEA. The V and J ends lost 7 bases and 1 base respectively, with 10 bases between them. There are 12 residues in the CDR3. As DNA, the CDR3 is TGCAGCGCAAGACAGGAGAACACTGAAGCTTTCTTT. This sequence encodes CSARQENTEAFF.

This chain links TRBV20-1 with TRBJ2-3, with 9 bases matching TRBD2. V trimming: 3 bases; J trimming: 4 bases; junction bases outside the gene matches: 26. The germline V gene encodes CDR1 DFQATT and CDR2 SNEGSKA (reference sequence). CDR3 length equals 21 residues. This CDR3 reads CSASGLAGRGKERVVADTQYF. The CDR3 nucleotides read TGCAGTGCTAGTGGTCTAGCGGGGCGAGGGAAGGAGAGGGTAGTCGCAGATACGCAGTATTTT.

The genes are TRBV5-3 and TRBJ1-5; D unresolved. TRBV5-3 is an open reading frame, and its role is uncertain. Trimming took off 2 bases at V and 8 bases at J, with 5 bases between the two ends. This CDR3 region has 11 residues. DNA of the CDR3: TGTGCCAGAAGCTTTTTGAAGCCCCAGCATTTT. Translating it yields CARSFLKPQHF.

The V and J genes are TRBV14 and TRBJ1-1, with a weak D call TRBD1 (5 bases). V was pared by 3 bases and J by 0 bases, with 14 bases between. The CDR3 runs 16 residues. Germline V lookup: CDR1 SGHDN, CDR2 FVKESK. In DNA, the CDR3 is TGTGCCAGCAGCCACGGAGAGGGGTCTATGAACACTGAAGCTTTCTTT. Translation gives CASSHGEGSMNTEAFF.

CDR3 sequence reads: CASSPRHNSYEQYF. CDR3 coding DNA: TGTGCCAGCAGTCCACGACACAACTCCTACGAGCAGTACTTC. The chain carries TRBV3-1 (or the pseudogene TRBV3-2) and TRBJ2-7; D gene uncertain. The CDR3 sequence is 14 residues long. V lost 6 bases to trimming and J lost 0 bases, with 12 bases between them. Germline V gene lookup returns CDR1 LGHDT and CDR2 YNNKEL (reference sequence).

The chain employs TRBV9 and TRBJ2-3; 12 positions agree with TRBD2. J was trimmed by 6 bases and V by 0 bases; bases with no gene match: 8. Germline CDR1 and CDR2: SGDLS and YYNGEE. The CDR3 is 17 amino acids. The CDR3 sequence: CASSVVPGGTSGDTQYF. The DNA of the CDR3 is TGTGCCAGCAGCGTAGTCCCGGGGGGGACTAGCGGGGATACGCAGTATTTT.

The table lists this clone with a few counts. The CDR3 region has the DNA TGTGCCAGCAGCCTCCGAAGGTCCGATATCGGTACCGTGTACGAGCAGTACTTC. Translation: CASSLRRSDIGTVYEQYF. The genes are TRBV3-1 (or the pseudogene TRBV3-2) and TRBJ2-7; D gene unclear. V lost 4 bases and J lost 4, with 26 bases in between. Germline CDR1 is LGHDT and CDR2 is YNNKEL (reference sequence). This CDR3 spans 18 amino acids.

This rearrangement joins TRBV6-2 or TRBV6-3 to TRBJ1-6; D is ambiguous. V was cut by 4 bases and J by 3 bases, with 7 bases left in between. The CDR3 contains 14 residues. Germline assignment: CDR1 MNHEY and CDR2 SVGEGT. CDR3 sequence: CASSSHSYNSPLHF. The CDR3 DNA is TGTGCCAGCAGTTCTCACAGCTATAATTCACCCCTCCACTTT.

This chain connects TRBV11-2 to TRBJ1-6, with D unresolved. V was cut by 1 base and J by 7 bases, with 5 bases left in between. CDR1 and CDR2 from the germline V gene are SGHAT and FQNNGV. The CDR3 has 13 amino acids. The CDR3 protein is CASSLGGNSPLHF. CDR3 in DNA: TGTGCCAGCAGCTTAGGAGGGAATTCACCCCTCCACTTT. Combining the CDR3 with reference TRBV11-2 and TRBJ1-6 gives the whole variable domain EAGVAQSPRYKIIEKRQSVAFWCNPISGHATLYWYQQILGQGPKLLIQFQNNGVVDDSQLPKDRFSAERLKGVDSTLKIQPAKLEDSAVYLCASSLGGNSPLHFGNGTRLTVT.

CDR3 bases: TGTGCCAGCAGCCAAGGTCTAGCTGGGGAGCAGTACTTC. Its protein product is CASSQGLAGEQYF. The chain carries TRBV14 and TRBJ2-7, with a possible D match to TRBD2 (5 bases). Germline assignment: CDR1 SGHDN and CDR2 FVKESK. V was clipped by 1 base and J by 7 bases, with 11 bases between them. CDR3 length: 13 amino acids.

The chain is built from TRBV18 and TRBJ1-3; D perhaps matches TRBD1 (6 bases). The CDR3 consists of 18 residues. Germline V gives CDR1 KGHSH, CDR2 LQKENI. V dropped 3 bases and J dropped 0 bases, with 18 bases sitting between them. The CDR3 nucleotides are TGTGCCAGCTCACCCGTACTAACAGGGATCGGCTCTGGAAACACCATATATTTT. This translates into CASSPVLTGIGSGNTIYF.

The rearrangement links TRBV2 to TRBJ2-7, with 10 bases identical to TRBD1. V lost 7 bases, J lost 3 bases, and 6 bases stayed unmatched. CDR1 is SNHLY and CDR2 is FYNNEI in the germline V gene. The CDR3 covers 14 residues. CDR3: CASNPGQGIYEQYF. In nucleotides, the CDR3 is TGTGCCAGCAATCCGGGACAGGGGATCTACGAGCAGTACTTC. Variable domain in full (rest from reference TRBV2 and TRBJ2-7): EPEVTQTPSHQVTQMGQEVILRCVPISNHLYFYWYRQILGQKVEFLVSFYNNEISEKSEIFDDQFSVERPDGSNFTLKIRSTKLEDSAMYFCASNPGQGIYEQYFGPGTRLTVT.

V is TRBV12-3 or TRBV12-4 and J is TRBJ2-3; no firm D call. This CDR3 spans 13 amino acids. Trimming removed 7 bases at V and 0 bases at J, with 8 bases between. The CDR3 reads CASILGSTDTQYF. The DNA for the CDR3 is TGTGCCAGCATTCTAGGGAGCACAGATACGCAGTATTTT.

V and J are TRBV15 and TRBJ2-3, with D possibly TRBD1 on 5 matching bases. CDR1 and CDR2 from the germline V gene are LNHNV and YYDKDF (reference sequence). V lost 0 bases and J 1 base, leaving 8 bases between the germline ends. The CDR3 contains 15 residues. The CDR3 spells CATSRDRQRTDTQYF. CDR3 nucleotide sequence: TGTGCCACCAGCAGAGATCGACAGCGCACAGATACGCAGTATTTT.

The chain's CDR3 is CASSRGDRTGGTYEAFF. The CDR3 DNA reads TGCGCCAGCAGCCGAGGGGACAGGACAGGTGGGACCTATGAAGCTTTCTTT. J is TRBJ1-1 and V is TRBV5-1; 8 bases match TRBD1. The CDR3 loop spans 17 amino acids. The J segment lost 7 bases and the V segment lost 4 bases, leaving 18 bases of the junction unmatched. The germline V gene encodes CDR1 SGHRS and CDR2 YFSETQ.

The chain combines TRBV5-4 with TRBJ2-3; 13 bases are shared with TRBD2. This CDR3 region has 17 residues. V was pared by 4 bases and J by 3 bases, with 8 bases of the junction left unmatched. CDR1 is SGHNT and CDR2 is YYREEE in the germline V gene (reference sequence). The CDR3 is CASSRGWTSGGTDTQYF. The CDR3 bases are TGTGCCAGCAGCCGAGGCTGGACTAGCGGGGGAACAGATACGCAGTATTTT.

DNA for the CDR3: TGTGCCAGCAGCCAAGGGTCCGGGTCGGGGGGAAATACGCAGTATTTT. This codes for CASSQGSGSGGNTQYF. The rearrangement links TRBV3-1 (or the pseudogene TRBV3-2) to TRBJ2-3; TRBD2 matches at 7 bases. Germline V gene data show CDR1 as LGHDT and CDR2 as YNNKEL (reference sequence). J lost 7 bases, V lost 1 base, and 11 bases had no gene match. The CDR3 covers 16 residues.

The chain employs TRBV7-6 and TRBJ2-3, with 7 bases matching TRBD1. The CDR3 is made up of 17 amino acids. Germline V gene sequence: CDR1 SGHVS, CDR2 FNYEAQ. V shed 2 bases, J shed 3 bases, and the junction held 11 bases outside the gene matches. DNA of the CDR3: TGTGCCAGCAGCTTACAAACCAGGGGGATCGGGACAGATACGCAGTATTTT. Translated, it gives CASSLQTRGIGTDTQYF. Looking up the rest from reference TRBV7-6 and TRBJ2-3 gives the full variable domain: GAGVSQSPRYKVTKRGQDVALRCDPISGHVSLYWYRQALGQGPEFLTYFNYEAQQDKSGLPNDRFSAERPEGSISTLTIQRTEQRDSAMYRCASSLQTRGIGTDTQYFGPGTRLTVL.

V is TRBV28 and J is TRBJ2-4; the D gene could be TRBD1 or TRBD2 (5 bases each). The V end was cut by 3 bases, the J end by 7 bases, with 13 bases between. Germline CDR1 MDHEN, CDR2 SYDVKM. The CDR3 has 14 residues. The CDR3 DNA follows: TGTGCCAGCAGTTTTGGGGGAAGGGAGAACATTCAGTACTTC. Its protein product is CASSFGGRENIQYF.

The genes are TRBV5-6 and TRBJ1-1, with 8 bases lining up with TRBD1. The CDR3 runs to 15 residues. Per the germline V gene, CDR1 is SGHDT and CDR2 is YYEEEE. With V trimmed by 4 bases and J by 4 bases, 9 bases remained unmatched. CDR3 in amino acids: CASSRQGQWGTEAFF. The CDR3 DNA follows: TGTGCCAGCAGCCGACAGGGGCAATGGGGCACTGAAGCTTTCTTT.

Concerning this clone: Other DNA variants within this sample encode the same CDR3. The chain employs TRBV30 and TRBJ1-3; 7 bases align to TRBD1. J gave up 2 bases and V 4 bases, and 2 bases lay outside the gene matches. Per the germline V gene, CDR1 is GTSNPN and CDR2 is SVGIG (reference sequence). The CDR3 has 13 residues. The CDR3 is CAWKQGAGNTIYF. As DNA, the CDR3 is TGTGCCTGGAAGCAGGGGGCTGGAAACACCATATATTTT.

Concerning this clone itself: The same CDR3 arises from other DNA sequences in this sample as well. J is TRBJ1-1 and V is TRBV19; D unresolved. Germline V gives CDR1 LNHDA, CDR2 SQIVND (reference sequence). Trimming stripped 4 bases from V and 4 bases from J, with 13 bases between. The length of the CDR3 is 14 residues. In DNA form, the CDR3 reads TGTGCCAGTAGTACCACCGGGGTCGGCACTGAAGCTTTCTTT. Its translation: CASSTTGVGTEAFF.